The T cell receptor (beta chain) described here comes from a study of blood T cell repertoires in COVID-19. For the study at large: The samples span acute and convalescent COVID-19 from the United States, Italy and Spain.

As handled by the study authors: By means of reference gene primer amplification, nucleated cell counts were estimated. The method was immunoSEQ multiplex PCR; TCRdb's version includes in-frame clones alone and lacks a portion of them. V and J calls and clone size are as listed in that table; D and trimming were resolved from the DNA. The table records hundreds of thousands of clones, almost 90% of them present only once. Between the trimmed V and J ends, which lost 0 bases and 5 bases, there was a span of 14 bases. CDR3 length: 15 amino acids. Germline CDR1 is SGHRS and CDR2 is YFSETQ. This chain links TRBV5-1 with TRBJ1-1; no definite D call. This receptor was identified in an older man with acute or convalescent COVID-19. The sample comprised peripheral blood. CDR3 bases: TGCGCCAGCAGCTTGGATGGGGTGGGAGAAACTGAAGCTTTCTTT. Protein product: CASSLDGVGETEAFF.